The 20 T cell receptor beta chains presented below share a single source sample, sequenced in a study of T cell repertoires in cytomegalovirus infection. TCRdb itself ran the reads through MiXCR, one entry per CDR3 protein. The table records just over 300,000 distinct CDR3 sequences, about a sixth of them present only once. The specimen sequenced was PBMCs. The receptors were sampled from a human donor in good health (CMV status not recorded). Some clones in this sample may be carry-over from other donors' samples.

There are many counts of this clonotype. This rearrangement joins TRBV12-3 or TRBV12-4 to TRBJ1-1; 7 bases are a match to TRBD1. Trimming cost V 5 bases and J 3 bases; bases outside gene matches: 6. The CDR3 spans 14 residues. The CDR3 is CASSKTGQDTEAFF. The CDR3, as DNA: TGTGCCAGCAGTAAGACAGGGCAGGACACTGAAGCTTTCTTT.

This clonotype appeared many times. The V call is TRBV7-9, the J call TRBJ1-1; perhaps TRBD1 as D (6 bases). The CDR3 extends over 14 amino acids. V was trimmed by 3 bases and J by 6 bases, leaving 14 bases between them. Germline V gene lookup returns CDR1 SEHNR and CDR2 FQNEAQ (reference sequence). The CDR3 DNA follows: TGTGCCAGCAGCTTCGGAGGGGGTGGTGCTGAAGCTTTCTTT. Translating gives CASSFGGGGAEAFF.

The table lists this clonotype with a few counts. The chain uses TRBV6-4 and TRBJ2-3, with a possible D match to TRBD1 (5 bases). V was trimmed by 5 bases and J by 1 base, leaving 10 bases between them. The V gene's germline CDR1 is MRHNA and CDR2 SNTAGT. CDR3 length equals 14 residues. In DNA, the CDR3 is TGTGCCAGCAGTTCCCAAGGGGGCACAGATACGCAGTATTTT. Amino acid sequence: CASSSQGGTDTQYF.

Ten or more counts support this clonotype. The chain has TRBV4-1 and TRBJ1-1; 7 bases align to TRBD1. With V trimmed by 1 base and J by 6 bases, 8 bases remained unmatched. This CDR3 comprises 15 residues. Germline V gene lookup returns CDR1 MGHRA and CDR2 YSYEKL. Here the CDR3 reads CASSQGLRGLAEAFF. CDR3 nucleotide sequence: TGCGCCAGCAGCCAAGGGTTGAGGGGGCTCGCTGAAGCTTTCTTT.

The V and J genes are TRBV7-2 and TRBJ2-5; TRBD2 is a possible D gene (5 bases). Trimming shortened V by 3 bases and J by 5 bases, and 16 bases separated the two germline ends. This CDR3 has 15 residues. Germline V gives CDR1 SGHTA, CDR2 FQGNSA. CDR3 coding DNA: TGTGCCAGCAGCTTCCCAATAAGCGGAGTGGAGACCCAGTACTTC. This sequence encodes CASSFPISGVETQYF.

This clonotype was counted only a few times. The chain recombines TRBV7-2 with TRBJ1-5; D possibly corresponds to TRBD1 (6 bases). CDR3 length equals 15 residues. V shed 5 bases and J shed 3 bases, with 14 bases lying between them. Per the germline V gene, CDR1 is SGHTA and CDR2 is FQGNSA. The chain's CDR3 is CASSRLGGANQPQHF. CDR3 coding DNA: TGTGCCAGCAGCCGATTAGGGGGAGCCAATCAGCCCCAGCATTTT.

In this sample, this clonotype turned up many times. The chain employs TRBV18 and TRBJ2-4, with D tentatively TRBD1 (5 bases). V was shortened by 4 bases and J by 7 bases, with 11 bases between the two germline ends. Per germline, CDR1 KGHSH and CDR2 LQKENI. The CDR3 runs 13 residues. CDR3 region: CASSQAGYNIQYF. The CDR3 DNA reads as TGTGCCAGCTCACAGGCAGGGTACAACATTCAGTACTTC.

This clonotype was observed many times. The CDR3 DNA is TGTGCCAGCAGCTTAGTCTCGGGCGGGGACTCCTACGAGCAGTACTTC. Protein: CASSLVSGGDSYEQYF. The V gene is TRBV11-2, the J gene TRBJ2-7; D perhaps matches TRBD2 (6 bases). Deletions cut 1 base from V and 0 bases from J, with 13 bases between. CDR1 is SGHAT, CDR2 FQNNGV, per germline. The CDR3 extends over 16 amino acids.

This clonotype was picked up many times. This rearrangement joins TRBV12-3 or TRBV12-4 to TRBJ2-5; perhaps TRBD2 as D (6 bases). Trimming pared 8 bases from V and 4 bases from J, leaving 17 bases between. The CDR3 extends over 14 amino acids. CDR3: CASGGVPAAETQYF. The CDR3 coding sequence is TGTGCCAGCGGAGGGGTCCCGGCGGCAGAGACCCAGTACTTC.

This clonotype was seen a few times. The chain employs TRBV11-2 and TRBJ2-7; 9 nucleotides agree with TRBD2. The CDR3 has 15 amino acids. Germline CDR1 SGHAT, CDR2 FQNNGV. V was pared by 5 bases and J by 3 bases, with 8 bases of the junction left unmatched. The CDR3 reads CASSHPVAGVYEQYF. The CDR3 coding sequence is TGTGCCAGCAGCCACCCAGTAGCGGGGGTCTACGAGCAGTACTTC.

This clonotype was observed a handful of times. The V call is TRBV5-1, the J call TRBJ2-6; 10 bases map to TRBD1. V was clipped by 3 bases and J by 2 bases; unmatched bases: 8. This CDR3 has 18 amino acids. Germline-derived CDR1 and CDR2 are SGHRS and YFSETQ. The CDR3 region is CASSSQMTGGAGANVLTF. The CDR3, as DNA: TGCGCCAGCAGCTCGCAGATGACAGGGGGCGCTGGGGCCAACGTCCTGACTTTC.

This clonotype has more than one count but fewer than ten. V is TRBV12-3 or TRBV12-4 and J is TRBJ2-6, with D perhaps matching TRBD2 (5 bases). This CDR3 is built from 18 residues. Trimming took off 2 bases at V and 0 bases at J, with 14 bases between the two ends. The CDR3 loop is CASSLWAGDSSGANVLTF. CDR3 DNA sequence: TGTGCCAGCAGTTTATGGGCCGGGGATTCCTCTGGGGCCAACGTCCTGACTTTC.

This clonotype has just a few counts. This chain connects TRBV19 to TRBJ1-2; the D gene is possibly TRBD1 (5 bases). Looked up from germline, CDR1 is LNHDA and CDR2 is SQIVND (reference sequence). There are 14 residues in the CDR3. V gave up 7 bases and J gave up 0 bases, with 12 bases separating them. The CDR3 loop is CASKRGPANYGYTF. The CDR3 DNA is TGTGCCAGTAAAAGGGGCCCAGCTAACTATGGCTACACCTTC.

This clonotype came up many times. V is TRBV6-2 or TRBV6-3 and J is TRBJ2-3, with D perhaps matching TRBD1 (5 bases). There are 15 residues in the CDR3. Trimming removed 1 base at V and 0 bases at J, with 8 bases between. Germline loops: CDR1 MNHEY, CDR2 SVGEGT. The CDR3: CASSYFQGSTDTQYF. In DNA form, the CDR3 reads TGTGCCAGCAGTTACTTCCAGGGAAGCACAGATACGCAGTATTTT.

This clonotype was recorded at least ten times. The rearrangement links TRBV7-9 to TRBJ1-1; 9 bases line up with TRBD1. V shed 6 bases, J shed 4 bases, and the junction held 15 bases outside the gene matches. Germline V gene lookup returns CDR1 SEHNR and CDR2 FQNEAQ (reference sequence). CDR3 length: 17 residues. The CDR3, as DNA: TGTGCCAGCAGAGCTGGACAGGGGATTGCCCGGGGCACTGAAGCTTTCTTT. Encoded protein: CASRAGQGIARGTEAFF.

CDR3 protein: CASSLSQGYEQYF. CDR3 sequence (DNA): TGTGCCAGCAGTCTTTCACAGGGCTACGAGCAGTACTTC. The V call is TRBV27, the J call TRBJ2-7, with a weak D call TRBD1 (6 bases). V was shortened by 5 bases and J by 3 bases, with 11 bases between the two germline ends. CDR3 size: 13 residues. CDR1 and CDR2 from the germline V gene are MNHEY and SMNVEV (reference sequence).

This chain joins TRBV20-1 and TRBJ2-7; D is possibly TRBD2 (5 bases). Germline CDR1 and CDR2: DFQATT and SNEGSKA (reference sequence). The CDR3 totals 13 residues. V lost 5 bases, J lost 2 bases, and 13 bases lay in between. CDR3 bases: TGCAGTGCTGACCGAGCGGCAACCTACGAGCAGTACTTC. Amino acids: CSADRAATYEQYF.

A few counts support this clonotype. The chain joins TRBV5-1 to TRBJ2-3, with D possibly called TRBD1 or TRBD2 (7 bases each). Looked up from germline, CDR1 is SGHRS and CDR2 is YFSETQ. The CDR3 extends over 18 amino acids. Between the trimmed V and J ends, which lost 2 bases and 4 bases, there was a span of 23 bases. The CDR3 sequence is CASSFRIQGGTEADTQYF. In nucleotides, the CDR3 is TGCGCCAGCAGCTTCAGAATCCAGGGGGGGACAGAGGCAGATACGCAGTATTTT.

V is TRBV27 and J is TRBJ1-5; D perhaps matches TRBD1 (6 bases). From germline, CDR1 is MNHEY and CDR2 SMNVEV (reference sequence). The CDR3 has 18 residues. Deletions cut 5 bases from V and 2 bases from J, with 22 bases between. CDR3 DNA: TGTGCCAGCAGTCCCCGGGGGGATGGGGGGCGAGGCAATCAGCCCCAGCATTTT. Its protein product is CASSPRGDGGRGNQPQHF.

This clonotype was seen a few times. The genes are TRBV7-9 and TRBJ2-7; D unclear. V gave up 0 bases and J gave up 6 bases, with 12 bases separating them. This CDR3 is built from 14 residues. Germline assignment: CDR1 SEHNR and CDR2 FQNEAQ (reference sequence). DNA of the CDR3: TGTGCCAGCAGCTTAGCGAACGCGGCAGGCGAGCAGTACTTC. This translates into CASSLANAAGEQYF. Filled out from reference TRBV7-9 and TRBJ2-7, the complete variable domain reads DTGVSQNPRHKITKRGQNVTFRCDPISEHNRLYWYRQTLGQGPEFLTYFQNEAQLEKSRLLSDRFSAERPKGSFSTLEIQRTEQGDSAMYLCASSLANAAGEQYFGPGTRLTVT.